This passage covers 19 T cell receptor beta chains from one sample sequenced in a study of blood T cell repertoires in COVID-19. Produced via immunoSEQ multiplex PCR; TCRdb's table is partial and in-frame only. The sample has approximately 60,000 clones, more than 65% seen once; the top ten hold less than 6%. Sequencing was performed on peripheral blood. The receptors were sampled from a human donor in a cohort sampled during active COVID-19.

V gene TRBV9 combines with J gene TRBJ2-3; D is perhaps TRBD2 (6 bases). Looked up from germline, CDR1 is SGDLS and CDR2 is YYNGEE. The V end was cut by 4 bases, the J end by 4 bases, with 10 bases between. The CDR3 contains 13 residues. Here the CDR3 DNA reads TGTGCCAGCAGCTTTGGGACTTCAGATACGCAGTATTTT. Its protein is CASSFGTSDTQYF.

The J gene is TRBJ2-1, the V gene TRBV5-6; D possibly corresponds to TRBD2 (5 bases). The V gene's germline CDR1 is SGHDT and CDR2 YYEEEE. With 4 bases removed from V and 2 bases from J, the gap between germline ends came to 10 bases. This CDR3 is built from 14 residues. The CDR3 DNA follows: TGTGCCAGCAGCCCGAGCGGAACCTACAATGAGCAGTTCTTC. Protein sequence: CASSPSGTYNEQFF.

The rearrangement links TRBV28 to TRBJ1-6; 8 bases align to TRBD1. This CDR3 spans 12 amino acids. Unmatched junction bases numbered 6, after V lost 8 bases and J lost 12 bases. Germline V CDR1 and CDR2: MDHEN, SYDVKM. The CDR3, as DNA: TGTGCCAGCCAGGGGGCAAAGGAACCCCTCCACTTT. Translating gives CASQGAKEPLHF.

The chain joins TRBV24-1 to TRBJ2-2, with 9 bases that match TRBD1. CDR3 length: 18 amino acids. Germline values: CDR1 KGHDR, CDR2 SFDVKD. Germline trimming cut 3 bases from V and 1 base from J; bases unmatched to any gene: 8. DNA of the CDR3: TGTGCCACCAGTGATGCTGCCGGGACAGGGATGAACACCGGGGAGCTGTTTTTT. It is translated as CATSDAAGTGMNTGELFF.

This clone has only a few counts. The chain couples TRBV6-5 to TRBJ1-1, with 7 bases matching TRBD1. With V trimmed by 6 bases and J by 4 bases, 5 bases remained unmatched. The CDR3 is 13 amino acids. Germline V gene data show CDR1 as MNHEY and CDR2 as SVGAGI. The CDR3 is CASRQGRATEAFF. The CDR3 bases are TGTGCCAGCAGACAGGGGCGGGCCACTGAAGCTTTCTTT.

The chain joins TRBV7-2 to TRBJ2-7; 8 bases agree with TRBD2. The V gene end was trimmed by 5 bases and the J gene end by 0 bases; junction bases not matched to a gene: 6. The germline CDR1 and CDR2 sequences are SGHTA and FQGNSA. The CDR3 covers 15 residues. The CDR3 spells CASSKPGLDSYEQYF. CDR3 bases: TGTGCCAGCAGCAAGCCGGGACTAGACTCCTACGAGCAGTACTTC.

J is TRBJ1-3 and V is TRBV5-1; a possible D gene is TRBD1 (6 bases). The ends were cut back, 0 bases at V and 0 bases at J, with 7 bases in the middle. The CDR3 sequence is 15 residues long. Germline V gene data show CDR1 as SGHRS and CDR2 as YFSETQ. Written as DNA, the CDR3 is TGCGCCAGCAGCTTGGGGGACACCTCTGGAAACACCATATATTTT. Protein sequence: CASSLGDTSGNTIYF.

The CDR3 region is CASSPHGTGVYEQYF. DNA for the CDR3: TGTGCCAGCAGTCCACACGGGACAGGGGTGTACGAGCAGTACTTC. The J gene is TRBJ2-7, the V gene TRBV9; 10 positions agree with TRBD1. V was clipped by 5 bases and J by 4 bases; unmatched bases: 9. Per germline, CDR1 SGDLS and CDR2 YYNGEE. The CDR3 is 15 residues long.

The V gene is TRBV6-2 or TRBV6-3, the J gene TRBJ2-3, with D hard to call. Germline V gene lookup returns CDR1 MNHEY and CDR2 SVGEGT. The CDR3 contains 13 residues. The V and J ends lost 2 bases and 0 bases respectively, with 3 bases between them. CDR3 DNA sequence: TGTGCCAGCAGTTACCTGAGCACAGATACGCAGTATTTT. It yields the protein CASSYLSTDTQYF.

This clone was seen just once. Here the CDR3 DNA reads TGTGCCAGCAAAAAAGGAACAGGGTTCTACGAGCAGTACTTC. It encodes CASKKGTGFYEQYF. The chain couples TRBV25-1 to TRBJ2-7, with D possibly TRBD1 on 6 matching bases. Germline V gene lookup returns CDR1 MGHDK and CDR2 SYGVNS. The CDR3 length is 14 residues. V lost 7 bases and J 3 bases, leaving 16 bases between the germline ends.

The chain is built from TRBV5-1 and TRBJ1-6; TRBD1 matches at 12 bases. V lost 0 bases and J lost 10; bases outside the gene matches: 5. Germline CDR1 reads SGHRS; CDR2 reads YFSETQ. The CDR3 loop spans 16 amino acids. As DNA, the CDR3 is TGCGCCAGCAGCTTGGAGGGACAGGGGGCAGAGTCACCCCTCCACTTT. Protein: CASSLEGQGAESPLHF.

This clone was seen only a few times. The V call is TRBV30, the J call TRBJ1-2; D perhaps matches TRBD1 (5 bases). There are 15 residues in the CDR3. Germline loops: CDR1 GTSNPN, CDR2 SVGIG (reference sequence). Trimming cost V 1 base and J 3 bases, with 15 bases left between them. The CDR3, as DNA: TGTGCCTGGAGTGGTCAGGGCTTACGGGACTATGGCTACACCTTC. This codes for CAWSGQGLRDYGYTF.

The chain joins TRBV27 to TRBJ1-1; 12 bases fit TRBD1. CDR1 is MNHEY and CDR2 is SMNVEV in the germline V gene (reference sequence). The CDR3 runs 22 residues. V lost 4 bases, J lost 0 bases, and 21 bases stayed unmatched. The CDR3 DNA is TGTGCCAGCAGTTCCCCCAGCAAACCGGGACAGGGGGCTTGGGGTATGAACACTGAAGCTTTCTTT. It translates to CASSSPSKPGQGAWGMNTEAFF.

The chain is built from TRBV10-3 and TRBJ2-7; 7 nucleotides match TRBD2. There are 13 residues in the CDR3. The J segment lost 2 bases and the V segment lost 7 bases, leaving 5 bases of the junction unmatched. CDR1 ENHRY and CDR2 SYGVKD come from the germline V gene. The CDR3 DNA reads as TGTGCCATCAAAGGGGACTACGCCTACGAGCAGTACTTC. Amino acid sequence: CAIKGDYAYEQYF.

The chain carries TRBV14 and TRBJ1-2; a possible D gene is TRBD1 (6 bases). The V and J ends lost 4 bases and 6 bases respectively, with 15 bases between them. CDR3 length: 14 residues. CDR1 is SGHDN and CDR2 is FVKESK in the germline V gene. CDR3: CASSRGPSGNGYTF. The CDR3 DNA sequence: TGTGCCAGCAGCCGGGGGCCTTCGGGTAATGGCTACACCTTC.

V and J are TRBV24-1 and TRBJ2-1, with TRBD1 identical over 12 bases. Per germline, CDR1 KGHDR and CDR2 SFDVKD. The V and J ends lost 5 bases and 7 bases, in that order; junction bases with no gene match: 2. The CDR3 extends over 14 amino acids. DNA for the CDR3: TGTGCCACCAGTGCGGGACAGGGGGCAAATGAGCAGTTCTTC. It translates to CATSAGQGANEQFF.

The rearrangement joins TRBV7-2 to TRBJ2-3, with D maybe TRBD2 (5 bases). V was trimmed by 1 base and J by 4 bases, leaving 12 bases between them. In germline, CDR1 is SGHTA, CDR2 FQGNSA. This CDR3 is 15 amino acids long. DNA of the CDR3: TGTGCCAGCAGCTTAGGAACTAGGTTTTCAGATACGCAGTATTTT. This codes for CASSLGTRFSDTQYF.

This clone was seen a few times. The chain is built from TRBV29-1 and TRBJ2-3; no firm D call. The CDR3 spans 13 residues. V was trimmed by 3 bases and J by 0 bases, leaving 7 bases between them. Germline V gene lookup returns CDR1 SQVTM and CDR2 ANQGSEA. The CDR3, as DNA: TGCAGCGTTGACGGAGTTAGCACAGATACGCAGTATTTT. It is translated as CSVDGVSTDTQYF.

This clone was seen only a few times. This chain joins TRBV7-8 and TRBJ2-3, with a weak D call TRBD1 (6 bases). V was shortened by 5 bases and J by 2 bases, with 11 bases between the two germline ends. The CDR3 loop spans 14 amino acids. Germline V gene data show CDR1 as SGHVS and CDR2 as FQNEAQ. The CDR3 protein is CASSEDRHTDTQYF. The CDR3 DNA follows: TGTGCCAGCAGCGAAGACAGGCACACAGATACGCAGTATTTT. The variable domain in full, with the rest retrieved from reference TRBV7-8 and TRBJ2-3, is GAGVSQSPRYKVAKRGQDVALRCDPISGHVSLFWYQQALGQGPEFLTYFQNEAQLDKSGLPSDRFFAERPEGSVSTLKIQRTQQEDSAVYLCASSEDRHTDTQYFGPGTRLTVL.